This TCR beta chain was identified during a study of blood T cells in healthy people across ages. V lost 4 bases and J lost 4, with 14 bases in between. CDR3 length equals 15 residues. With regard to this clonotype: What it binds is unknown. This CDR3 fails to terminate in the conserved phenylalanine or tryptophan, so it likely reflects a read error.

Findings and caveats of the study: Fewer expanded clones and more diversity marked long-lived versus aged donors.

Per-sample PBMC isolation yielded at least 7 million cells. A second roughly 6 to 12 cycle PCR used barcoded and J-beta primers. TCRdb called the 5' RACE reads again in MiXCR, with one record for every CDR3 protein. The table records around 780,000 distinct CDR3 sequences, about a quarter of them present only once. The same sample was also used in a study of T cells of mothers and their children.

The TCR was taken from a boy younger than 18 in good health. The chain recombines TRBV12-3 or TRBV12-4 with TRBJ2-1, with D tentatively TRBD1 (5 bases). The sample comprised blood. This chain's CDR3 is CASSSSGASYNEQFS. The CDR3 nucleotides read TGTGCCAGCAGTTCTTCTGGGGCGTCTTACAATGAGCAGTTCTCC.